The 3 T cell receptor beta chains in this list originate from one sample, sequenced in a study of post-analysis software for immune sequencing data. TCR beta libraries were prepared from cDNA with unique molecular identifiers. Each CDR3 protein is one row after TCRdb ran MiXCR on the PCR reads. Here the sample spans about 200,000 distinct CDR3 sequences, approximately 28% being singletons. The study's findings and limits: Included in a set of about five TRBV segments more frequent in patients than controls were TRBV5-6, TRBV5-1 and TRBV20-1.

Their cognate antigens are unknown. Sequencing was performed on blood. The source is a girl aged 2-17 years with multiple sclerosis.

CDR3 residues: CASGRGYNSPLHF. The CDR3 nucleotides are TGTGCCAGCGGTAGGGGCTATAATTCACCCCTCCACTTT. The chain is built from TRBV25-1 and TRBJ1-6; TRBD1 might be the D (5 bases). Germline values: CDR1 MGHDK, CDR2 SYGVNS. The CDR3 totals 13 residues. V lost 8 bases and J 3 bases, leaving 8 bases between the germline ends.

This clonotype was observed many times. The CDR3 bases are TGCGCCAGCAGCCAGGGAGGACAGGGCCCTAGCTATGGCTACACCTTC. It translates to CASSQGGQGPSYGYTF. This rearrangement joins TRBV4-1 to TRBJ1-2; 8 bases line up with TRBD1. The CDR3 extends over 16 amino acids. V dropped 3 bases and J dropped 4; count of bases not matched to a gene: 10. The germline V gene encodes CDR1 MGHRA and CDR2 YSYEKL.

CDR3 amino acids: CSTNTDTQYF. The CDR3 DNA sequence: TGCAGCACAAACACAGATACGCAGTATTTT. The rearrangement uses TRBV29-1 and TRBJ2-3, with D unclear. The length of the CDR3 is 10 residues. The germline gives CDR1 SQVTM, CDR2 ANQGSEA. V was cut by 8 bases and J by 2 bases, with 5 bases left in between.